This entry lists 20 T cell receptor beta chains sequenced from one sample in a study of T-cell reconstitution after alpha-beta-depleted transplantation in children. The authors prepared the TCRbeta library with unique molecular identifiers. TCRdb ran MiXCR on the PCR reads and lists one entry per CDR3 protein. The top ten clones hold around a third of a sample with almost 600,000 distinct CDR3 sequences, around 27% of them seen once. This specimen was PBMCs, taken before TCRalphabeta/CD19-depleted stem cell transplant. The receptors originated from a boy under two years old with Wiskott-Aldrich syndrome, due to receive a stem cell transplant.

This clonotype was observed a single time. The V gene is TRBV4-2, the J gene TRBJ2-7; D remains unclear. This CDR3 region has 15 residues. Germline assignment: CDR1 LGHNA and CDR2 YNFKEQ. The germline V and J ends were trimmed by 4 bases and 3 bases, with 16 bases remaining between them. Here the CDR3 reads CASSRVATNLYEQYF. The CDR3 DNA reads TGTGCCAGCAGCCGAGTTGCAACAAACCTCTACGAGCAGTACTTC.

The chain is built from TRBV12-3 or TRBV12-4 and TRBJ2-2; 8 bases are shared with TRBD1. Trimming cost V 5 bases and J 1 base; bases outside gene matches: 3. CDR3 length: 15 residues. CDR3 loop: CASSRDRMNTGELFF. In nucleotides, the CDR3 is TGTGCCAGCAGTAGGGACAGGATGAACACCGGGGAGCTGTTTTTT.

The rearrangement uses TRBV11-1 and TRBJ2-7; TRBD2 matches 8 bases. The CDR3 covers 18 residues. Per germline, CDR1 SGHAT and CDR2 FQDESV (reference sequence). Trimming cost V 5 bases and J 2 bases; bases outside gene matches: 17. The CDR3 region has the DNA TGTGCCAGCAGCCCGAAGGGGTTGGGCGGGAGGCTAACCTACGAGCAGTACTTC. Translation: CASSPKGLGGRLTYEQYF.

This clonotype occurred a few times. The chain combines TRBV10-3 with TRBJ2-7; D call uncertain. V dropped 2 bases and J dropped 4 bases, with 9 bases sitting between them. Germline V gene lookup returns CDR1 ENHRY and CDR2 SYGVKD. This CDR3 region has 13 residues. The CDR3 coding sequence is TGTGCCATCAGTGAGGTTGAGTCGTACGAGCAGTACTTC. This translates into CAISEVESYEQYF.

The chain uses TRBV5-1 and TRBJ2-1; D may correspond to TRBD1 or TRBD2 (5 bases each). This CDR3 has 13 residues. Deletions cut 6 bases from V and 7 bases from J, with 14 bases between. Looked up from germline, CDR1 is SGHRS and CDR2 is YFSETQ. The CDR3 nucleotides are TGCGCCAGCACCGAACCTGGGGGAAATGAGCAGTTCTTC. Protein: CASTEPGGNEQFF. The complete variable domain, with remaining parts taken from reference TRBV5-1 and TRBJ2-1, reads KAGVTQTPRYLIKTRGQQVTLSCSPISGHRSVSWYQQTPGQGLQFLFEYFSETQRNKGNFPGRFSGRQFSNSRSEMNVSTLELGDSALYLCASTEPGGNEQFFGPGTRLTVL.

J is TRBJ1-1 and V is TRBV5-1; D is undetermined. With 0 bases removed from V and 3 bases from J, the gap between germline ends came to 9 bases. CDR3 length equals 14 residues. The germline CDR1 and CDR2 sequences are SGHRS and YFSETQ. In DNA, the CDR3 is TGCGCCAGCAGCTTGGCTCCAGGAGACACTGAAGCTTTCTTT. Amino acids: CASSLAPGDTEAFF.

This clonotype was detected a few times. The rearrangement uses TRBV7-6 and TRBJ2-7; D is uncertain. The CDR3 length is 15 residues. With 5 bases removed from V and 2 bases from J, the gap between germline ends came to 16 bases. From germline, CDR1 is SGHVS and CDR2 FNYEAQ. The CDR3 DNA reads TGTGCCAGCAGCGGTCCGACGTCGGCGACCTACGAGCAGTACTTC. It encodes CASSGPTSATYEQYF.

CDR3 sequence: CASSRLEMNTGELFF. CDR3 nucleotide sequence: TGTGCCAGCTCACGTTTAGAAATGAACACCGGGGAGCTGTTTTTT. The V and J genes are TRBV18 and TRBJ2-2, with no clear D. Germline V gene sequence: CDR1 KGHSH, CDR2 LQKENI. The CDR3 runs 15 residues. V was cut by 4 bases and J by 1 base, with 10 bases left in between.

The J gene is TRBJ2-6, the V gene TRBV12-3 or TRBV12-4; 9 positions agree with TRBD1. The CDR3 consists of 17 residues. V lost 4 bases to trimming and J lost 2 bases; unmatched junction nucleotides: 6. In DNA, the CDR3 is TGTGCCAGCAGTTCGGGGACAGGGACCACTGGGGCCAACGTCCTGACTTTC. Its translation: CASSSGTGTTGANVLTF.

This chain joins TRBV5-1 and TRBJ2-2; 8 nucleotides align to TRBD1. The germline V gene encodes CDR1 SGHRS and CDR2 YFSETQ. V dropped 3 bases and J dropped 3; count of bases not matched to a gene: 7. The CDR3 is 16 residues long. CDR3 DNA: TGCGCCAGCAGCTCCCCGACAGGGGTGCACACCGGGGAGCTGTTTTTT. It specifies CASSSPTGVHTGELFF.

V gene TRBV10-3 combines with J gene TRBJ2-3; D ambiguous. Trimming removed 11 bases at V and 4 bases at J, with 13 bases between. The CDR3 covers 12 residues. Germline V gives CDR1 ENHRY, CDR2 SYGVKD. This CDR3 reads CAVSRVPDTQYF. As DNA, the CDR3 is TGTGCCGTCTCGCGCGTTCCAGATACGCAGTATTTT.

The chain recombines TRBV7-2 with TRBJ2-1; TRBD1 matches at 7 bases. The germline V gene encodes CDR1 SGHTA and CDR2 FQGNSA. The V gene end was trimmed by 5 bases and the J gene end by 4 bases; junction bases not matched to a gene: 5. CDR3 size: 14 residues. The CDR3, as DNA: TGTGCCAGCAGCGCCCGGGACAGTTACAATGAGCAGTTCTTC. It translates to CASSARDSYNEQFF.

This clonotype occurred a few times. The V and J genes are TRBV10-3 and TRBJ1-6; D is ambiguous. Trimming removed 6 bases from V and 6 bases from J, with 6 bases in between. Germline V gene data show CDR1 as ENHRY and CDR2 as SYGVKD. The CDR3 runs to 12 residues. The CDR3 sequence: CAIRNFNSPLHF. CDR3 coding DNA: TGTGCCATCAGGAACTTTAATTCACCCCTCCACTTT.

The chain is built from TRBV6-2 or TRBV6-3 and TRBJ2-1, with TRBD1 matching over 8 bases. V lost 6 bases and J lost 15; bases outside the gene matches: 25. CDR3 size: 17 residues. Germline assignment: CDR1 MNHEY and CDR2 SVGEGT. The CDR3 DNA reads TGTGCCAGCAGCTCCCTTTGGGGAAGGACAGGGAACTCCGGTCGGTTCTTC. Amino acid sequence: CASSSLWGRTGNSGRFF.

This clonotype was detected only a few times. This chain uses TRBV15 with TRBJ2-3; the D gene is possibly TRBD2 (7 bases). Trimming removed 1 base from V and 5 bases from J, with 10 bases in between. This CDR3 contains 14 residues. The germline CDR1 and CDR2 sequences are LNHNV and YYDKDF (reference sequence). This CDR3 reads CATSRAAGQDTQYF. The CDR3 DNA sequence: TGTGCCACCAGCAGAGCAGCGGGACAAGATACGCAGTATTTT.

The chain links TRBV5-1 to TRBJ2-3, with unresolved D. The CDR3 loop spans 19 amino acids. The V gene's germline CDR1 is SGHRS and CDR2 YFSETQ. V was pared by 1 base and J by 0 bases, with 21 bases between. CDR3 nucleotides: TGCGCCAGCAGCTTGATAGGACCCCTTGGTAGAACTAGCACAGATACGCAGTATTTT. It encodes CASSLIGPLGRTSTDTQYF.

This chain links TRBV10-1 with TRBJ1-4, with D tentatively TRBD1 (5 bases). Germline V gene data show CDR1 as WNHNN and CDR2 as SYGVQD (reference sequence). The V and J ends lost 6 bases and 2 bases respectively, with 16 bases between them. The CDR3 spans 16 residues. The CDR3: CASSTFRGQTNEKLFF. CDR3 in DNA: TGCGCCAGCAGCACCTTTAGGGGTCAGACTAATGAAAAACTGTTTTTT.

In its sample, this clonotype was seen a few times. V usage is TRBV20-1 and J usage is TRBJ2-5; D may match TRBD1 or TRBD2 (5 bases each). Trimming took 0 bases from V and 5 from J, leaving 10 bases between them. The CDR3 is 13 residues long. Germline CDR1 DFQATT, CDR2 SNEGSKA (reference sequence). The CDR3 here is CSARDAEGETQYF. For the CDR3, the DNA is TGCAGTGCTAGAGATGCCGAGGGGGAGACCCAGTACTTC.

The V call is TRBV5-1, the J call TRBJ1-2; D is ambiguous. CDR3 length: 13 amino acids. The V end lost 4 bases, the J end lost 4 bases, and 11 bases lay between the germline ends. Germline values: CDR1 SGHRS, CDR2 YFSETQ. CDR3 DNA sequence: TGCGCCAGCAGCCCTACGGAGGGCTATGGCTACACCTTC. Translated: CASSPTEGYGYTF.

The chain is built from TRBV10-3 and TRBJ2-7; 12 bases are a match to TRBD2. V shed 7 bases and J 7 bases; nucleotides not matched to a gene: 8. CDR1 ENHRY and CDR2 SYGVKD come from the germline V gene. This CDR3 contains 14 residues. For the CDR3, the DNA is TGTGCCATCACCCTGACTAGCGGGAGCCGGGAGCAGTACTTC. Amino acid sequence: CAITLTSGSREQYF.